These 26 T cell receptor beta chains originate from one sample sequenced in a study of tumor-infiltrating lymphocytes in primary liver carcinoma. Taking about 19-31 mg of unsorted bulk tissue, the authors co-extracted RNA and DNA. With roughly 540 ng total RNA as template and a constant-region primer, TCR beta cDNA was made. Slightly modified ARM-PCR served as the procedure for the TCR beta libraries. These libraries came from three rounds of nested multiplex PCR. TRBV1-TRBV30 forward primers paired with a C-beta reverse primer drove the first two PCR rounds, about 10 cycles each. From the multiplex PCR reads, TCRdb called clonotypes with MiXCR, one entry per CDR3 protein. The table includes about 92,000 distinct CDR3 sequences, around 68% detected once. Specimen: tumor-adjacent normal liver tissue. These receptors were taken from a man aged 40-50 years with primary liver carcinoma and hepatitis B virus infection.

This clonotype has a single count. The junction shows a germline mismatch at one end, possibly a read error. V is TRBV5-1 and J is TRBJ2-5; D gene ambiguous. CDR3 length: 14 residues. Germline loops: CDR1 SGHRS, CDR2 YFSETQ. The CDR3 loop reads CAGSLVGVGETQYF. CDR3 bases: TGCGCCGGCAGCTTGGTTGGGGTAGGAGAGACCCAGTACTTC.

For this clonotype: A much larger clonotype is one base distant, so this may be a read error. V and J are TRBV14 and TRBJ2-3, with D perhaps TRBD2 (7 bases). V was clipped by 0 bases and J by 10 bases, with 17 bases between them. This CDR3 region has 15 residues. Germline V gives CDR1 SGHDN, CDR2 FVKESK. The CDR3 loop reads CASSQDQTGRDAQYF. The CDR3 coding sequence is TGTGCCAGCAGCCAAGACCAAACAGGGAGGGATGCGCAGTATTTT.

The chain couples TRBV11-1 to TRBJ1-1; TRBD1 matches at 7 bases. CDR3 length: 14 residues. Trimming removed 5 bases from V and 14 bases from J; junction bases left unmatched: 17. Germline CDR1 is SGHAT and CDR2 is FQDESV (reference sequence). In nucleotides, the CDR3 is TGTGCCAGCAGCCCGGGACAGAGGAACACTGAAGTCTTCTTT. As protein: CASSPGQRNTEVFF.

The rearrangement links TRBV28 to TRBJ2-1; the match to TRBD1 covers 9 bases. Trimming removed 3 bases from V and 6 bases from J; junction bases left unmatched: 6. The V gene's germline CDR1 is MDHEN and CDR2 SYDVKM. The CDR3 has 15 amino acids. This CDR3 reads CASSLDGTGSNEQFF. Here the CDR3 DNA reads TGTGCCAGCAGTTTGGACGGGACAGGGAGCAATGAGCAGTTCTTC.

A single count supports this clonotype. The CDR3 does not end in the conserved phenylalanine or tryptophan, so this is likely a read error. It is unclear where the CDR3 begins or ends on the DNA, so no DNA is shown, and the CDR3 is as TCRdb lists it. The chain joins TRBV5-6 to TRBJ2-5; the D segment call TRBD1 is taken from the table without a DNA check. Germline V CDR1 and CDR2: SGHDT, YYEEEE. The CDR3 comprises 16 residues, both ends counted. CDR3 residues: CASSSSGQPAQETQYS.

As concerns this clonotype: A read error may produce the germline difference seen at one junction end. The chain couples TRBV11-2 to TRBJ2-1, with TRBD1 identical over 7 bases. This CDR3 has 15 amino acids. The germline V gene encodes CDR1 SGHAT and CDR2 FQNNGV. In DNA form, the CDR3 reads TGTGCCAGCAGCTCCAGGACAGGTTCCTGCAATGAGCAGTTCTTC. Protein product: CASSSRTGSCNEQFF.

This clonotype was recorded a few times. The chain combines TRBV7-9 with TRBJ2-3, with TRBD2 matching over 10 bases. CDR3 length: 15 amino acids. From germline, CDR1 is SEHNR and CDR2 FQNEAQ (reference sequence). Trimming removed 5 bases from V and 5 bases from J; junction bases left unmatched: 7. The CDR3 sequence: CASSRSLAGEDTQYF. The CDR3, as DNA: TGTGCCAGCAGCCGTTCGCTAGCGGGAGAAGATACGCAGTATTTT.

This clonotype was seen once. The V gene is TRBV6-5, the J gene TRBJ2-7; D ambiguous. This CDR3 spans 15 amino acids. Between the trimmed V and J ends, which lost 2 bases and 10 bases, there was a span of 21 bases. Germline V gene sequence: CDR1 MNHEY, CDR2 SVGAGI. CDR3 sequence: CASSYDSTPTYDQYF. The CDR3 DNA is TGTGCCAGCAGTTACGATTCGACACCAACCTATGATCAGTACTTC.

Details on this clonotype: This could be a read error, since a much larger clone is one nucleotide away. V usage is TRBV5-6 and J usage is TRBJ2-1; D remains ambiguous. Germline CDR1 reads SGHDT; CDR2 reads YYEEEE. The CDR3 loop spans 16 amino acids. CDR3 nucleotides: TGTGCCAGCAGCTTGGAAGGGTTGAGCTCCTACAATGAGCAGCTCTTC. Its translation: CASSLEGLSSYNEQLF.

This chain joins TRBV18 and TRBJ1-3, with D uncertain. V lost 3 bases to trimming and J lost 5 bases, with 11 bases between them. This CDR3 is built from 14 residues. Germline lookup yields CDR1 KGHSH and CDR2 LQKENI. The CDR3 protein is CASSPRKDRNTIYF. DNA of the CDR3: TGTGCCAGCTCACCGCGAAAGGATCGAAACACCATATATTTT.

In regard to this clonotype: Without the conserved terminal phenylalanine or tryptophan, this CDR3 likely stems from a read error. CDR3 sequence (DNA): TGTGGCAGCAGTTACCGAGGGGAGGTCTTATTAATCTACGAGCAGTACTTA. Encoded protein: CGSSYRGEVLLIYEQYL. The chain links TRBV6-6 to TRBJ2-7, with D perhaps TRBD2 (6 bases). Germline loops: CDR1 MNHNY, CDR2 SVGAGI (reference sequence). The CDR3 extends over 17 amino acids.

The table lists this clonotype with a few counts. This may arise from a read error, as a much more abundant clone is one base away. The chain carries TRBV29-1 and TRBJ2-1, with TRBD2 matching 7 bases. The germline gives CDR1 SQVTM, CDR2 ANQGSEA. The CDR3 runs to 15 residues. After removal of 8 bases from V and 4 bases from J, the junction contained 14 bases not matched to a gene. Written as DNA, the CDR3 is TGCAGCATGATCCCGACTAGCCGGGAATACAATGAGCAGTTCTTC. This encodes CSMIPTSREYNEQFF.

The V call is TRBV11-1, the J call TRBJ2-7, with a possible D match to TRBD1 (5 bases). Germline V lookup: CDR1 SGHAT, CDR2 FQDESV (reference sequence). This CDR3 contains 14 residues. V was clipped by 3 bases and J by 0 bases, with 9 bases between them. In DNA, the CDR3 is TGTGCCAGCAGCTTCGGAGACAGCTCCTACGAGCAGTACTTC. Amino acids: CASSFGDSSYEQYF.

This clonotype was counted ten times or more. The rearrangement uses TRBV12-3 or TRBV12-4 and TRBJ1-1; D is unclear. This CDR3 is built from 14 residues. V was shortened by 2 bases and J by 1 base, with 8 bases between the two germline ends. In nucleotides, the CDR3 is TGTGCCAGCAGTTTAAGGACGGGGAACACTGAAGCTTTCTTT. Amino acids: CASSLRTGNTEAFF.

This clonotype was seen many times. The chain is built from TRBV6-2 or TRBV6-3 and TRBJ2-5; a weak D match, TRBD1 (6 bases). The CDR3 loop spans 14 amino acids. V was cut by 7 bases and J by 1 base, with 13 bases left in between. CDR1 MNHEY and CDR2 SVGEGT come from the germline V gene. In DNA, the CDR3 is TGTGCCAGCACCGAACAGGGACCCCAAGAGACCCAGTACTTC. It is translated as CASTEQGPQETQYF.

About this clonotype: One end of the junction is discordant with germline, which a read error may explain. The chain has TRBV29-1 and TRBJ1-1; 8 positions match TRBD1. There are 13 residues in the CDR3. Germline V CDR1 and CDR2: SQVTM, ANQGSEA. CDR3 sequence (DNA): TGCAACGGACAGGGTAGGGTGGAAACTGAAGCCTTCTTT. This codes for CNGQGRVETEAFF.

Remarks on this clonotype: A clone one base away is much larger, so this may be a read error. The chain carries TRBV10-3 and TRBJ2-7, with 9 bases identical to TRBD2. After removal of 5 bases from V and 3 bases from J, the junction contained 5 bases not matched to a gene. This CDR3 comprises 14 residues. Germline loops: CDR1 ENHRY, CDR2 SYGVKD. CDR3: CAISLSTSGYEQYF. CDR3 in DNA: TGTGCCATCAGTCTTTCGACTAGCGGCTACGAGCAGTACTTC.

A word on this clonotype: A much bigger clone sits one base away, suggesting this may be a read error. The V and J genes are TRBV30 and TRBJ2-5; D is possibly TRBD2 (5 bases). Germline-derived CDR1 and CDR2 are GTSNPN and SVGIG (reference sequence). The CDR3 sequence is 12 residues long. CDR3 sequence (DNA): TGTGCCTGGAATGCGGGTGTGGAGACCCATTACTTC. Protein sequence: CAWNAGVETHYF.

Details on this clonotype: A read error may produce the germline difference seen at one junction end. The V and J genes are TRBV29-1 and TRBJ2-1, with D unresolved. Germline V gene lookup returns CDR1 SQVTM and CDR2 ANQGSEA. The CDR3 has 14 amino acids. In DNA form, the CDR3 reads TGCAGCGTTGGACCAGCCCCCCCGTACAATGAGCAATTCTTC. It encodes CSVGPAPPYNEQFF.

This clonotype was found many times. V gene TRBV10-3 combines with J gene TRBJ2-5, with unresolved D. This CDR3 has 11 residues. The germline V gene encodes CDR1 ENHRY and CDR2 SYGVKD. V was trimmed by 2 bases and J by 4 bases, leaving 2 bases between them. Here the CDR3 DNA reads TGTGCCATCAGTGAGGCAGAGACCCAGTACTTC. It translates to CAISEAETQYF.

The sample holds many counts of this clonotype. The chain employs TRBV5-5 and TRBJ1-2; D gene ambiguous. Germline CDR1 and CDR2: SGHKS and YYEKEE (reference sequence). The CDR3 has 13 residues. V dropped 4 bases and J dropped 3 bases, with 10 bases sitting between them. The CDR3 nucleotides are TGTGCCAGCAGCGCGGGCCTCGACTATGGCTACACCTTC. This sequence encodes CASSAGLDYGYTF. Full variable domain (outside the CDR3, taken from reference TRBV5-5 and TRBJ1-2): DAGVTQSPTHLIKTRGQQVTLRCSPISGHKSVSWYQQVLGQGPQFIFQYYEKEERGRGNFPDRFSARQFPNYSSELNVNALLLGDSALYLCASSAGLDYGYTFGSGTRLTVV.

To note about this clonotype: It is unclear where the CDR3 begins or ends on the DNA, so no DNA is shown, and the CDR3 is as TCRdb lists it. CDR3 residues: CVSSQVTNYGCTF. This chain connects TRBV4-1 to TRBJ1-2. The CDR3 region is 13 residues in length, termini included. The germline V gene encodes CDR1 MGHRA and CDR2 YSYEKL.

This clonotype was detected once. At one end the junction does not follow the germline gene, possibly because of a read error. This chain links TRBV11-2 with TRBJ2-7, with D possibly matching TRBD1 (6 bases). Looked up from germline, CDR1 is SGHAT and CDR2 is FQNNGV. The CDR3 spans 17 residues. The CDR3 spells CASSLDFGTPSSHEQHF. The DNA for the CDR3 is TGTGCCAGCAGCTTAGACTTCGGGACACCCAGCTCCCATGAGCAGCACTTC.

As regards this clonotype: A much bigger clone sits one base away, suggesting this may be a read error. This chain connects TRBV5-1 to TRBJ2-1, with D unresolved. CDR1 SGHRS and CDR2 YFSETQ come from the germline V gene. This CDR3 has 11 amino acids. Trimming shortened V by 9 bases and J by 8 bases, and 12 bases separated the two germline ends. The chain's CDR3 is CANTTGDEQFF. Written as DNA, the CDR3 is TGCGCCAACACAACGGGTGATGAGCAGTTCTTC.

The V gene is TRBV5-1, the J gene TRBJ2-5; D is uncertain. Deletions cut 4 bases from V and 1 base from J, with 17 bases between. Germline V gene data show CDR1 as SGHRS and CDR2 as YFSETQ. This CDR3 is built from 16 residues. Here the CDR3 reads CASSPEQVLPQETQYF. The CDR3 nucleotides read TGCGCCAGCAGCCCCGAGCAAGTCCTCCCCCAAGAGACCCAGTACTTC.

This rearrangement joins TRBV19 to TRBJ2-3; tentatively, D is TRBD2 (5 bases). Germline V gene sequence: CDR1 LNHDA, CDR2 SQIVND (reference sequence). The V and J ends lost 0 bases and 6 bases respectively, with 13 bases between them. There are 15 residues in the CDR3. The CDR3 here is CASSIEAGVMDTQYF. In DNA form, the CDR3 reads TGTGCCAGTAGTATAGAGGCGGGTGTCATGGATACGCAGTATTTT.